Below are 3 T cell receptor beta chains sequenced from a single sample in a study of blood T cell repertoires in COVID-19. Measured with immunoSEQ multiplex PCR; TCRdb has only the in-frame clones, and not every one. The data show 150,000 to 200,000 clones, with roughly four fifths seen just once and roughly 19% held by the top ten. The sample consisted of peripheral blood. These TCRs come from a woman of 80 years or more with acute or convalescent COVID-19.

The chain combines TRBV13 with TRBJ1-6; no clear D. From germline, CDR1 is PRHDT and CDR2 FYEKMQ (reference sequence). The CDR3 has 12 amino acids. The germline V and J ends were trimmed by 3 bases and 10 bases, with 7 bases remaining between them. The CDR3, as DNA: TGTGCCAGCAGCTTCGGGAGGTCACCCCTCCACTTT. Translation: CASSFGRSPLHF.

The chain joins TRBV9 to TRBJ2-1; D remains ambiguous. Trimming stripped 0 bases from V and 0 bases from J, with 10 bases between. Germline CDR1 SGDLS, CDR2 YYNGEE. The length of the CDR3 is 16 residues. As DNA, the CDR3 is TGTGCCAGCAGCGTAGGGGCCGCGAGCTCCTACAATGAGCAGTTCTTC. Translating gives CASSVGAASSYNEQFF.

The rearrangement joins TRBV5-4 to TRBJ2-7; a possible D gene is TRBD1 (5 bases). The CDR3 is 15 amino acids. Trimming cost V 0 bases and J 0 bases, with 10 bases left between them. The germline V gene has CDR1 SGHNT and CDR2 YYREEE (reference sequence). The CDR3 DNA reads as TGTGCCAGCAGCTTGGACAGGCATAACTCCTACGAGCAGTACTTC. It translates to CASSLDRHNSYEQYF.